A selection of T cell receptor beta chains follows, all from one sample in a study of T-cell memory formation after mild COVID-19. From the 5' RACE reads, TCRdb called clonotypes with MiXCR, one entry per CDR3 protein. This table holds about 320,000 distinct CDR3 sequences, roughly 13% found once. The sequencing input was PBMCs or a T cell subset sorted from them (not recorded which). These receptors originate from a young man who had mild COVID-19 (a few samples of this study predate the infection). Cell type and time point are not known. Both conserved end residues are part of each CDR3. Fields, in order: V gene, clone size, J gene, D gene, CDR3 protein, CDR3 DNA. D genes are given only for firm matches. The size entry is marked missing in some rows and otherwise reads once, few, many or a size class.

v_call: TRBV13
clone_size: .
j_call: TRBJ2-7
d_call: TRBD1
cdr3_aa: CASSLSGTGVFEQYF
cdr3_nt: TGTGCCAGCAGCTTAAGTGGGACAGGGGTGTTTGAGCAGTACTTC

v_call: TRBV5-1
clone_size: many
j_call: TRBJ1-2
d_call: .
cdr3_aa: CASSQGTVVGYTF
cdr3_nt: TGCGCCAGCAGCCAAGGGACGGTAGTTGGCTACACCTTC

v_call: TRBV7-8
clone_size: once
j_call: TRBJ2-5
d_call: .
cdr3_aa: CASSTGGPSRWLLETQYF
cdr3_nt: TGTGCCAGCAGCACCGGCGGGCCCTCCAGGTGGTTGTTAGAGACCCAGTACTTC

v_call: TRBV7-6
clone_size: .
j_call: TRBJ2-5
d_call: TRBD1
cdr3_aa: CASSHEGWDRETQYF
cdr3_nt: TGTGCCAGCAGCCACGAGGGGTGGGACAGAGAGACCCAGTACTTC

v_call: TRBV5-1
clone_size: .
j_call: TRBJ2-3
d_call: .
cdr3_aa: CASSLGGGDTDTQYF
cdr3_nt: TGCGCCAGCAGCTTGGGAGGGGGGGACACAGATACGCAGTATTTT

v_call: TRBV4-1
clone_size: many
j_call: TRBJ2-7
d_call: .
cdr3_aa: CASSQGFRTRSYEQYF
cdr3_nt: TGCGCCAGCAGCCAAGGTTTTCGAACCCGCTCCTACGAGCAGTACTTC

v_call: TRBV20-1
clone_size: few
j_call: TRBJ2-2
d_call: TRBD2
cdr3_aa: CSASRAGGTGELFF
cdr3_nt: TGCAGTGCTAGCCGAGCGGGGGGGACCGGGGAGCTGTTTTTT

v_call: TRBV2
clone_size: few
j_call: TRBJ1-5
d_call: .
cdr3_aa: CASSETGMSNQPQHF
cdr3_nt: TGTGCCAGCAGTGAAACAGGGATGAGCAATCAGCCCCAGCATTTT

v_call: TRBV20-1
clone_size: .
j_call: TRBJ2-3
d_call: TRBD2
cdr3_aa: CSEVGGKTTDTQYF
cdr3_nt: TGCAGTGAGGTGGGGGGGAAGACCACAGATACGCAGTATTTT

v_call: TRBV7-2
clone_size: many
j_call: TRBJ1-6
d_call: .
cdr3_aa: CASSFLGAGPAPLHF
cdr3_nt: TGTGCCAGCAGCTTTTTGGGGGCAGGACCCGCACCCCTCCACTTT

v_call: TRBV12-3/TRBV12-4
clone_size: few
j_call: TRBJ1-1
d_call: .
cdr3_aa: CASRLGHTNTEAFF
cdr3_nt: TGTGCCAGCAGACTCGGACACACGAACACTGAAGCTTTCTTT

v_call: TRBV7-3
clone_size: .
j_call: TRBJ2-3
d_call: .
cdr3_aa: CASSEGPGSTDTQYF
cdr3_nt: TGTGCCAGCAGCGAAGGTCCGGGATCGACAGATACGCAGTATTTT

v_call: TRBV14
clone_size: .
j_call: TRBJ2-1
d_call: .
cdr3_aa: CASSPSDNEQFF
cdr3_nt: TGTGCCAGCAGCCCTTCGGACAATGAGCAGTTCTTC

v_call: TRBV25-1
clone_size: few
j_call: TRBJ1-1
d_call: .
cdr3_aa: CASSDPTGGSEAFF
cdr3_nt: TGTGCCAGCAGTGACCCGACAGGAGGAAGTGAAGCTTTCTTT

v_call: TRBV29-1
clone_size: .
j_call: TRBJ2-5
d_call: .
cdr3_aa: CSVEEPRIQETQYF
cdr3_nt: TGCAGCGTTGAAGAACCGCGGATCCAAGAGACCCAGTACTTC

v_call: TRBV7-8
clone_size: few
j_call: TRBJ1-3
d_call: TRBD1
cdr3_aa: CAWGRDSSGNTIYF
cdr3_nt: TGTGCCTGGGGGCGGGACAGCTCTGGAAACACCATATATTTT

v_call: TRBV29-1
clone_size: .
j_call: TRBJ2-5
d_call: TRBD1
cdr3_aa: CSVDRGRMETQYF
cdr3_nt: TGCAGCGTTGACAGGGGGCGGATGGAGACCCAGTACTTC

v_call: TRBV14
clone_size: .
j_call: TRBJ2-5
d_call: .
cdr3_aa: CASSLGLGETQYF
cdr3_nt: TGTGCCAGCAGCCTCGGCCTGGGGGAGACCCAGTACTTC

v_call: TRBV29-1
clone_size: few
j_call: TRBJ2-3
d_call: .
cdr3_aa: CSVLRGNTDTQYF
cdr3_nt: TGCAGCGTTCTGAGGGGGAACACAGATACGCAGTATTTT

v_call: TRBV18
clone_size: few
j_call: TRBJ2-7
d_call: .
cdr3_aa: CASSPLGVGYEQYF
cdr3_nt: TGTGCCAGCTCACCACTGGGGGTAGGGTACGAGCAGTACTTC

v_call: TRBV30
clone_size: few
j_call: TRBJ1-2
d_call: TRBD1
cdr3_aa: CAWGTGENGYTF
cdr3_nt: TGTGCCTGGGGGACAGGAGAGAATGGCTACACCTTC

v_call: TRBV6-2/TRBV6-3
clone_size: few
j_call: TRBJ1-5
d_call: .
cdr3_aa: CAAGGLYSNQPQHF
cdr3_nt: TGTGCCGCCGGGGGACTTTATAGCAATCAGCCCCAGCATTTT

v_call: TRBV27
clone_size: few
j_call: TRBJ1-1
d_call: TRBD1
cdr3_aa: CASSFFQGAGEAFF
cdr3_nt: TGTGCCAGCAGTTTTTTCCAGGGGGCAGGGGAGGCTTTCTTT

v_call: TRBV6-2/TRBV6-3
clone_size: .
j_call: TRBJ2-1
d_call: TRBD1
cdr3_aa: CASSHRGRQNEQFF
cdr3_nt: TGTGCCAGCAGTCACAGGGGGCGTCAAAATGAGCAGTTCTTC

v_call: TRBV29-1
clone_size: few
j_call: TRBJ1-5
d_call: .
cdr3_aa: CSVGGQGQGQPQHF
cdr3_nt: TGCAGCGTTGGTGGCCAGGGCCAGGGCCAGCCCCAGCATTTT

v_call: TRBV12-3/TRBV12-4
clone_size: .
j_call: TRBJ1-4
d_call: .
cdr3_aa: CASRGGPPATNEKLFF
cdr3_nt: TGTGCCAGCAGGGGTGGGCCACCCGCAACTAATGAAAAACTGTTTTTT

v_call: TRBV5-5
clone_size: many
j_call: TRBJ1-1
d_call: .
cdr3_aa: CASSLASEVVGTEAFF
cdr3_nt: TGTGCCAGCAGCTTGGCGTCGGAGGTGGTCGGCACTGAAGCTTTCTTT